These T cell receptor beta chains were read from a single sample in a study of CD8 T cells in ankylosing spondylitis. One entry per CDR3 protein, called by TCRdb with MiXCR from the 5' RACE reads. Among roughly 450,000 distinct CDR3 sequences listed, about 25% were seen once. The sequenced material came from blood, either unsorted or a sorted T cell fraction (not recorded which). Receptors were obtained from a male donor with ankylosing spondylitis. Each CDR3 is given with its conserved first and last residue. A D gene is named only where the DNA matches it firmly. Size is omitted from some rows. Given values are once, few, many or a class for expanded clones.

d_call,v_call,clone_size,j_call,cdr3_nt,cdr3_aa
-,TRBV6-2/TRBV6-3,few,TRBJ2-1,TGTGCCAGCAGTCCTCTCCGGGACCCCATCAATGAGCAGTTCTTC,CASSPLRDPINEQFF
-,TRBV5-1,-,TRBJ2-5,TGCGCCAGCAGCTCGTTACAAGAGACCCAGTACTTC,CASSSLQETQYF
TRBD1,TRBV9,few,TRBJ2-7,TGTGCCAGCAGCGCTGGGGACAGGTTTAGAGACGAGCAGTACTTC,CASSAGDRFRDEQYF
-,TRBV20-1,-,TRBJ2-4,TGCAGTGCTAGACAGCCAGGAAACATTCAGTACTTC,CSARQPGNIQYF
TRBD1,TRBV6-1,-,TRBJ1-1,TGTGCCAGCAGTCCCGGGACAGGGACCACTGAAGCTTTCTTT,CASSPGTGTTEAFF
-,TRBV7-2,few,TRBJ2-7,TGTGCCAGCAGCTTCCGGGACGCAGGAAACGAGCAGTACTTC,CASSFRDAGNEQYF
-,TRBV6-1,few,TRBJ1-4,TGTGCCAGCAGTGAAGAGGGCAGGGGAGGAGAAAAACTGTTTTTT,CASSEEGRGGEKLFF
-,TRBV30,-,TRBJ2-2,TGTGCCTGGTCTTCGGGACTCTATCTGTTTTTT,CAWSSGLYLFF
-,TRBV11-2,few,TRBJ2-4,TGTGCCAGCAGCTTCGGGAACATTCAGTACTTC,CASSFGNIQYF
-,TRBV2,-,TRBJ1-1,TGTGCCAGCAGGGCTGACGGGGGGTTTGAAGCTTTCTTT,CASRADGGFEAFF